This entry lists 20 T cell receptor beta chains sequenced from one sample in a study of blood T cell repertoires in COVID-19. Measured with immunoSEQ multiplex PCR; TCRdb has only the in-frame clones, and not every one. Of about 130,000 clones in the sample, roughly 83% were seen once. Sequencing was carried out using peripheral blood. These receptors all come from a woman in her 70s with COVID-19, enrolled during active disease.

The chain uses TRBV14 and TRBJ2-7; the D gene is possibly TRBD1 (6 bases). V was shortened by 1 base and J by 6 bases, with 7 bases between the two germline ends. The CDR3 totals 12 residues. CDR1 and CDR2 from the germline V gene are SGHDN and FVKESK. The CDR3 DNA reads TGTGCCAGCAGCCAAGGGGGGCGCGAGCAGTACTTC. It yields the protein CASSQGGREQYF.

This chain uses TRBV4-2 with TRBJ1-6; unclear D gene. CDR3 length: 15 amino acids. Trimming left V 0 bases short and J 8 bases short, with 11 bases between. CDR1 is LGHNA and CDR2 is YNFKEQ in the germline V gene. The CDR3 protein is CASSQEALGDSPLHF. CDR3 DNA: TGTGCCAGCAGCCAAGAAGCGTTGGGAGATTCACCCCTCCACTTT.

This clone has more than one count but fewer than ten. The chain combines TRBV19 with TRBJ2-1, with D perhaps matching TRBD1 (6 bases). The CDR3 runs to 14 residues. The ends were cut back, 6 bases at V and 5 bases at J, with 14 bases in the middle. Germline assignment: CDR1 LNHDA and CDR2 SQIVND (reference sequence). The CDR3 reads CASSTGRSHNEQFF. In nucleotides, the CDR3 is TGTGCCAGTAGCACAGGGCGGAGCCACAATGAGCAGTTCTTC.

The rearrangement joins TRBV6-5 to TRBJ1-4; 8 bases agree with TRBD1. Looked up from germline, CDR1 is MNHEY and CDR2 is SVGAGI. Trimming cost V 6 bases and J 6 bases; bases outside gene matches: 3. This CDR3 has 13 residues. CDR3 nucleotide sequence: TGTGCCAGCAGACTGACAGGGGATGAAAAACTGTTTTTT. The encoded protein is CASRLTGDEKLFF.

V and J are TRBV9 and TRBJ1-6, with 8 bases aligning to TRBD1. V was clipped by 3 bases and J by 13 bases; unmatched bases: 3. The CDR3 sequence is 12 residues long. Germline values: CDR1 SGDLS, CDR2 YYNGEE. For the CDR3, the DNA is TGTGCCAGCAGCGCCCCAGGGGGCCCCCTCCACTTT. The encoded protein is CASSAPGGPLHF.

The CDR3 is CASSRREGNTEAFF. The CDR3 DNA is TGTGCCAGCAGCCGACGTGAGGGGAACACTGAAGCTTTCTTT. The V gene is TRBV7-9, the J gene TRBJ1-1; no reliable D call. Per the germline V gene, CDR1 is SEHNR and CDR2 is FQNEAQ (reference sequence). The CDR3 length is 14 residues. V lost 5 bases to trimming and J lost 1 base, with 11 bases between them.

The chain has TRBV5-6 and TRBJ2-7; D may be TRBD2 (5 bases). The V gene's germline CDR1 is SGHDT and CDR2 YYEEEE. The ends were cut back, 0 bases at V and 3 bases at J, with 16 bases in the middle. The CDR3 has 16 amino acids. The CDR3 sequence: CASSLAEGRVNYEQYF. The CDR3 nucleotides are TGTGCCAGCAGCTTGGCCGAGGGTAGGGTGAACTACGAGCAGTACTTC.

The genes are TRBV28 and TRBJ1-2; 7 bases align to TRBD1. Trimming cost V 2 bases and J 7 bases; bases outside gene matches: 7. Germline V lookup: CDR1 MDHEN, CDR2 SYDVKM. The CDR3 is 14 residues long. The CDR3 reads CASSLGATGSGYTF. DNA of the CDR3: TGTGCCAGCAGTTTAGGAGCGACAGGGAGTGGCTACACCTTC.

The chain is built from TRBV6-4 and TRBJ1-6; 9 nucleotides agree with TRBD1. The CDR3 covers 17 residues. Germline V gives CDR1 MRHNA, CDR2 SNTAGT. Unmatched junction bases numbered 12, after V lost 4 bases and J lost 8 bases. CDR3 protein: CASSVPTPTGGDSPLHF. The CDR3 nucleotides are TGTGCCAGCAGTGTCCCAACCCCCACAGGGGGCGATTCACCCCTCCACTTT.

V is TRBV6-6 and J is TRBJ2-1, with 9 bases that match TRBD2. From germline, CDR1 is MNHNY and CDR2 SVGAGI (reference sequence). V lost 6 bases, J lost 0 bases, and 12 bases stayed unmatched. This CDR3 is built from 18 residues. The CDR3 protein is CASSRGLAGPSSYNEQFF. In DNA form, the CDR3 reads TGTGCCAGCAGCCGAGGGCTAGCGGGGCCGAGCTCCTACAATGAGCAGTTCTTC.

This clone was seen a few times. The chain carries TRBV7-6 and TRBJ1-1, with D possibly matching TRBD1 (6 bases). The length of the CDR3 is 13 residues. CDR1 is SGHVS, CDR2 FNYEAQ, per germline. V was trimmed by 5 bases and J by 2 bases, leaving 9 bases between them. Here the CDR3 DNA reads TGTGCCAGCAGCGCGGACAGTAACACTGAAGCTTTCTTT. This encodes CASSADSNTEAFF.

V is TRBV18 and J is TRBJ1-2, with D perhaps matching TRBD1 (5 bases). V was pared by 4 bases and J by 2 bases, with 8 bases between. In germline, CDR1 is KGHSH, CDR2 LQKENI. The length of the CDR3 is 13 residues. The CDR3 coding sequence is TGTGCCAGCTCACGGGGGGAGAACTATGGCTACACCTTC. This translates into CASSRGENYGYTF.

The gene calls are TRBV5-4 and TRBJ1-2; the match to TRBD1 covers 7 bases. The CDR3 contains 16 residues. The V segment lost 2 bases and the J segment 4 bases; nucleotides outside the gene matches: 11. The V gene's germline CDR1 is SGHNT and CDR2 YYREEE (reference sequence). The CDR3 region is CASSFIVGGGSYGYTF. The CDR3 bases are TGTGCCAGCAGCTTTATAGTTGGAGGGGGCAGCTATGGCTACACCTTC. Together with reference TRBV5-4 and TRBJ1-2, the CDR3 gives the full variable domain: ETGVTQSPTHLIKTRGQQVTLRCSSQSGHNTVSWYQQALGQGPQFIFQYYREEENGRGNFPPRFSGLQFPNYSSELNVNALELDDSALYLCASSFIVGGGSYGYTFGSGTRLTVV.

This chain joins TRBV15 and TRBJ2-7; D ambiguous. CDR1 is LNHNV and CDR2 is YYDKDF in the germline V gene (reference sequence). The length of the CDR3 is 14 residues. V lost 3 bases and J lost 2, with 11 bases in between. Here the CDR3 DNA reads TGTGCCACCAGCAGGGGCCCCGACCCCTACGAGCAGTACTTC. Protein: CATSRGPDPYEQYF.

V usage is TRBV19 and J usage is TRBJ2-2, with TRBD2 identical over 9 bases. The junction had 2 bases not matched to a gene; V was cut back by 4 bases and J by 5 bases. The CDR3 contains 14 residues. Germline V gene sequence: CDR1 LNHDA, CDR2 SQIVND (reference sequence). Here the CDR3 DNA reads TGTGCCAGTAGTACAGGACTAGCGACCGGGGAGCTGTTTTTT. This gives the protein CASSTGLATGELFF.

The rearrangement uses TRBV6-1 and TRBJ1-5; 7 bases are shared with TRBD1. Germline V CDR1 and CDR2: MNHNS, SASEGT. CDR3 length: 18 residues. Germline trimming cut 0 bases from V and 2 bases from J; bases unmatched to any gene: 10. The chain's CDR3 is CASSEAAGGFLGNQPQHF. In nucleotides, the CDR3 is TGTGCCAGCAGTGAAGCAGCAGGGGGGTTTTTAGGCAATCAGCCCCAGCATTTT.

The CDR3 is CASSRDTDTQYF. DNA for the CDR3: TGTGCCAGCAGCCGCGACACAGATACGCAGTATTTT. The genes are TRBV3-1 (or the pseudogene TRBV3-2) and TRBJ2-3, with D unclear. The V gene's germline CDR1 is LGHDT and CDR2 YNNKEL (reference sequence). V was trimmed by 4 bases and J by 2 bases, leaving 4 bases between them. This CDR3 has 12 amino acids.

In this sample, this clone turned up a few times. The chain couples TRBV5-1 to TRBJ2-7; 9 bases are shared with TRBD1. Trimming removed 4 bases from V and 2 bases from J; junction bases left unmatched: 4. Germline loops: CDR1 SGHRS, CDR2 YFSETQ. This CDR3 spans 14 amino acids. The CDR3 is CASSPDRGTYEQYF. CDR3 sequence (DNA): TGCGCCAGCAGCCCGGACAGGGGAACCTACGAGCAGTACTTC. Using reference TRBV5-1 and TRBJ2-7 for the parts outside the CDR3, the full variable domain is KAGVTQTPRYLIKTRGQQVTLSCSPISGHRSVSWYQQTPGQGLQFLFEYFSETQRNKGNFPGRFSGRQFSNSRSEMNVSTLELGDSALYLCASSPDRGTYEQYFGPGTRLTVT.

There are many counts of this clone. The gene calls are TRBV19 and TRBJ1-5; TRBD1 agrees at 12 bases. J lost 6 bases, V lost 5 bases, and 5 bases had no gene match. CDR1 is LNHDA, CDR2 SQIVND, per germline (reference sequence). The CDR3 spans 15 residues. The CDR3, as DNA: TGTGCCAGTAGTTACGGGACAGGGGGCGGTCAGCCCCAGCATTTT. Translating it yields CASSYGTGGGQPQHF. The complete variable domain, with remaining parts taken from reference TRBV19 and TRBJ1-5, reads DGGITQSPKYLFRKEGQNVTLSCEQNLNHDAMYWYRQDPGQGLRLIYYSQIVNDFQKGDIAEGYSVSREKKESFPLTVTSAQKNPTAFYLCASSYGTGGGQPQHFGDGTRLSIL.

This clone was seen more than once but under ten times. V gene TRBV2 combines with J gene TRBJ2-1, with a weak D call TRBD1 (6 bases). Germline V lookup: CDR1 SNHLY, CDR2 FYNNEI. V lost 1 base and J 6 bases, leaving 13 bases between the germline ends. This CDR3 spans 15 amino acids. The DNA for the CDR3 is TGTGCCAGCAGTGAAGTGGGGGCAGGGTCCAATGAGCAGTTCTTC. This encodes CASSEVGAGSNEQFF.